This T cell receptor beta chain was sequenced during a study of T cell responses to AZD1222 COVID-19 vaccine. In the study overall: The analysis combined second doses at about 4 or about 12 weeks. Study-level findings and limits: Recipients of two AZD1222 doses showed rising Spike-specific TCR breadth and depth. Spike regions recognized by vaccine-associated CD4 TCRs spanned the protein, led by 160-218 and 743-854. A reported finding is that nearly half of spike-specific TCRs target unmutated variant regions.

Germline CDR1 reads MRHNA; CDR2 reads SNTAGT. The CDR3 consists of 13 residues. The germline V and J ends were trimmed by 4 bases and 5 bases, with 6 bases remaining between them. This clone appeared many times. The antigen remains unidentified. Repertoires were generated with immunoSEQ multiplex PCR, while TCRdb's copy carries only in-frame clones and drops some. The sample has about 130,000 clones, about nine tenths seen once. The sample consisted of peripheral blood, taken on day 0 of AZD1222 vaccination. The chain has TRBV6-4 and TRBJ1-6, with a possible D match to TRBD1 (6 bases). The origin of this receptor is an adult in good health. For the CDR3, the DNA is TGTGCCAGCAGTGGGACAGATAATTCACCCCTCCACTTT. It translates to CASSGTDNSPLHF.